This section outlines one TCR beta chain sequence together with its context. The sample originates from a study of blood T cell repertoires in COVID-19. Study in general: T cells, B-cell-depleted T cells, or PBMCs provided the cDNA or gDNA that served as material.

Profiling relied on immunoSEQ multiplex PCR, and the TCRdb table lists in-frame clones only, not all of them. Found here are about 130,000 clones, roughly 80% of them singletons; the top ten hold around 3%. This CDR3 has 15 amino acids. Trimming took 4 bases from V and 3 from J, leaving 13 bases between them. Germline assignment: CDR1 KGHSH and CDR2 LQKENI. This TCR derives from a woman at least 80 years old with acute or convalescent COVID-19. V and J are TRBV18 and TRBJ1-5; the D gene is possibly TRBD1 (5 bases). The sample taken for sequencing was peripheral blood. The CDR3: CASSLAQGVNQPQHF. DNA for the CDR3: TGTGCCAGCTCACTTGCGCAGGGCGTCAATCAGCCCCAGCATTTT.